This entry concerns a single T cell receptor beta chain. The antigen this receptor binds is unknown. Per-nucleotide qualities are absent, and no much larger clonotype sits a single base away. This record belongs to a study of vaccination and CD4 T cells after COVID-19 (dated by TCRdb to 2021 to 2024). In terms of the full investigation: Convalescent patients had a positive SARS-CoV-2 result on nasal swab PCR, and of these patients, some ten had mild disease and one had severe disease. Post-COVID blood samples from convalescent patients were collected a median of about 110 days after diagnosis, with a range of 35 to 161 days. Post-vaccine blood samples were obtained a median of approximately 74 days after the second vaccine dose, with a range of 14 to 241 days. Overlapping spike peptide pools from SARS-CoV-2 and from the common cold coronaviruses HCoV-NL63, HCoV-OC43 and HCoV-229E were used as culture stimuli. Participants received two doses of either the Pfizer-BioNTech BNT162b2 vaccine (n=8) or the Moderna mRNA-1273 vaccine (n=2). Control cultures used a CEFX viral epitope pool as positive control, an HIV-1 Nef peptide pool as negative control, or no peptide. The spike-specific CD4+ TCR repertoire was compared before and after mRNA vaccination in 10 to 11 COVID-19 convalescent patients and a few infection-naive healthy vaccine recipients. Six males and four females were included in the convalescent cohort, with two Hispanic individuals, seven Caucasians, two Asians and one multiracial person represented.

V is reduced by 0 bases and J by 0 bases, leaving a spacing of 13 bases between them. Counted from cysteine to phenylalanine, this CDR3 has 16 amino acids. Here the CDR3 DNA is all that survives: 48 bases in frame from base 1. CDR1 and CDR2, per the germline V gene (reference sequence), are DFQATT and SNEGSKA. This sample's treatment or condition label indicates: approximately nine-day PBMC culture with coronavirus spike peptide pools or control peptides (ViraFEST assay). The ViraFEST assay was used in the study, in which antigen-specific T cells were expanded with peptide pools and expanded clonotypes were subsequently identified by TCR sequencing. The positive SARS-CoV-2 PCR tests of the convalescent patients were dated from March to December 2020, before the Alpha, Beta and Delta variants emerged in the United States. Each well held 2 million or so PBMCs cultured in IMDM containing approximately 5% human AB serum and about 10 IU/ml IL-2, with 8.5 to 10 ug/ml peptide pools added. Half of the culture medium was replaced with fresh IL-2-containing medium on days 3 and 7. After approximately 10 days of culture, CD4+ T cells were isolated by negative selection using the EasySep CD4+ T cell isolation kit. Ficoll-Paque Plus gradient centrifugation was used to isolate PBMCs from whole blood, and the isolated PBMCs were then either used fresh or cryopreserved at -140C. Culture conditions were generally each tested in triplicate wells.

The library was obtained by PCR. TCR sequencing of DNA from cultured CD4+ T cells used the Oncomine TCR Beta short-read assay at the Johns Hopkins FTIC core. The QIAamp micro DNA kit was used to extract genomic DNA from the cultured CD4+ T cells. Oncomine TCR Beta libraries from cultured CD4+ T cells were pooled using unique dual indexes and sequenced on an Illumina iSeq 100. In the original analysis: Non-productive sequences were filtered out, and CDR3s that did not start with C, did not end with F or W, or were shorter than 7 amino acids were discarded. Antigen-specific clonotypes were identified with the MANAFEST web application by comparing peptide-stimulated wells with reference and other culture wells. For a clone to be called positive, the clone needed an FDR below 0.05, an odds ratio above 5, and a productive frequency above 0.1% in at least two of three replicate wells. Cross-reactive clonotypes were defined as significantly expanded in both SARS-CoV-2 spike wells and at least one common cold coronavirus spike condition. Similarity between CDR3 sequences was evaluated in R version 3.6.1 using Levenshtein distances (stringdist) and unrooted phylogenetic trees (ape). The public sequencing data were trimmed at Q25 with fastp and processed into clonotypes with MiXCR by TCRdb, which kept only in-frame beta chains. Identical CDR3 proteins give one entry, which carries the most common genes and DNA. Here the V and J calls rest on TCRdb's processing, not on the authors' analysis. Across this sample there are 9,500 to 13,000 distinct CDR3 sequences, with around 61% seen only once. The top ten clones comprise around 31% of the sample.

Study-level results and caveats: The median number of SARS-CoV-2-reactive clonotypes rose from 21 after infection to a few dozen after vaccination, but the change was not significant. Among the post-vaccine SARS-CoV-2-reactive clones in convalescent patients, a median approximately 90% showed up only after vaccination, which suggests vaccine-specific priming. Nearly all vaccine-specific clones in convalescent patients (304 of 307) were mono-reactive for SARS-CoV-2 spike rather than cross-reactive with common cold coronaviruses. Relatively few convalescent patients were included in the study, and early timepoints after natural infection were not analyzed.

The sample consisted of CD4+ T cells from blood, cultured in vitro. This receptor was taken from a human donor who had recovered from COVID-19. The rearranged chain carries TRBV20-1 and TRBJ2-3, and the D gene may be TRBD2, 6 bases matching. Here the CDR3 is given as CSARDPLASSTDTQYF. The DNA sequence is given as TGCAGTGCTAGAGATCCACTAGCTTCTAGCACAGATACGCAGTATTTT.